The present TCR beta chain was sequenced within a study of post-analysis software for immune sequencing data. Across the study: As for disease course, relapsing-remitting, secondary progressive and progressive-relapsing multiple sclerosis were all included.

Findings and limits, study-wide: Patients with multiple sclerosis recorded significantly lower normalized Chao1 diversity than controls, the study found. With F measure, samples from one preparation batch clustered together strongly. Controls had lower frequencies than patients of about 5 TRBV segments, which included TRBV5-6, TRBV5-1 and TRBV20-1.

Unique molecular identifiers tagged the TCR beta cDNA libraries. From 1 to 10 million T cells, 500,000 or so cDNA molecules were obtained. In TCRdb, the PCR reads were re-called with MiXCR into one record per CDR3 protein. Of more than 450,000 distinct CDR3 sequences listed, around 36% are singletons. This clonotype was recorded at least ten times. The antigen is unknown. This CDR3 is built from 12 residues. In germline, CDR1 is SGHRS, CDR2 YFSETQ. The V end lost 0 bases, the J end lost 3 bases, and 4 bases lay between the germline ends. V gene TRBV5-1 combines with J gene TRBJ2-7; D gene ambiguous. The specimen sequenced was blood. The receptor comes from a girl younger than 18 with multiple sclerosis. The CDR3 DNA is TGCGCCAGCAGCTTGGGGATCTACGAGCAGTACTTC. It is translated as CASSLGIYEQYF.